A single sample is the source of the 32 T cell receptor beta chains below, sequenced in a study of blood T cell repertoires in COVID-19. The data were produced by immunoSEQ multiplex PCR, yet TCRdb's version contains in-frame clones alone and is incomplete. Among approximately 200,000 clones listed, less than 90% were seen once. Source material: peripheral blood. Receptor source: an elderly woman with COVID-19, enrolled during active disease.

The V call is TRBV19, the J call TRBJ2-3, with 12 bases lining up with TRBD2. Trimming removed 7 bases from V and 0 bases from J; junction bases left unmatched: 2. The CDR3 totals 15 residues. Germline loops: CDR1 LNHDA, CDR2 SQIVND (reference sequence). The CDR3 DNA reads TGTGCCAGTACAGGGACTAGCGGGAGCACAGATACGCAGTATTTT. This sequence encodes CASTGTSGSTDTQYF.

The V and J genes are TRBV7-9 and TRBJ1-4, with 10 bases that match TRBD1. Germline values: CDR1 SEHNR, CDR2 FQNEAQ (reference sequence). This CDR3 is 19 amino acids long. V trimming: 5 bases; J trimming: 7 bases; junction bases outside the gene matches: 19. The CDR3 DNA sequence: TGTGCCAGCAGCCGTAAGGCGGGACAGGGGAAAACCGGGGTTGAAAAACTGTTTTTT. Translated: CASSRKAGQGKTGVEKLFF.

The chain links TRBV9 to TRBJ2-5, with 8 bases identical to TRBD2. V was pared by 3 bases and J by 2 bases, with 9 bases of the junction left unmatched. The CDR3 extends over 16 amino acids. The germline gives CDR1 SGDLS, CDR2 YYNGEE. The CDR3 sequence is CASSAQVSGRQETQYF. The CDR3 bases are TGTGCCAGCAGCGCCCAGGTCAGCGGGAGACAAGAGACCCAGTACTTC.

The V gene is TRBV3-1 (or the pseudogene TRBV3-2), the J gene TRBJ2-7, with D hard to call. The CDR3 extends over 13 amino acids. Trimming took 4 bases from V and 1 from J, leaving 8 bases between them. Germline loops: CDR1 LGHDT, CDR2 YNNKEL (reference sequence). CDR3 amino acids: CASSPTESYEQYF. The CDR3 nucleotides are TGTGCCAGCAGCCCTACTGAATCCTACGAGCAGTACTTC.

V gene TRBV10-2 combines with J gene TRBJ1-1, with 7 bases identical to TRBD1. Trimming at V came to 10 bases and at J to 1 base, leaving 6 bases not matched to a gene. Germline CDR1 is WSHSY and CDR2 is SAAADI. CDR3 length: 13 amino acids. The CDR3 nucleotides are TGCGCCATCGCCAGGGGGGAGAACACTGAAGCTTTCTTT. It is translated as CAIARGENTEAFF.

The V and J genes are TRBV9 and TRBJ1-3; D is perhaps TRBD1 (6 bases). The germline gives CDR1 SGDLS, CDR2 YYNGEE. With 0 bases removed from V and 0 bases from J, the gap between germline ends came to 10 bases. CDR3 size: 16 residues. CDR3 nucleotide sequence: TGTGCCAGCAGCGTAGGGCTGGACAGCTCTGGAAACACCATATATTTT. It codes for CASSVGLDSSGNTIYF. The full variable domain, with the rest looked up from reference TRBV9 and TRBJ1-3, is DSGVTQTPKHLITATGQRVTLRCSPRSGDLSVYWYQQSLDQGLQFLIQYYNGEERAKGNILERFSAQQFPDLHSELNLSSLELGDSALYFCASSVGLDSSGNTIYFGEGSWLTVV.

This clone was found a few times. The gene calls are TRBV5-1 and TRBJ1-2; D is ambiguous. CDR1 is SGHRS and CDR2 is YFSETQ in the germline V gene. This CDR3 region has 15 residues. The ends were cut back, 4 bases at V and 0 bases at J, with 13 bases in the middle. CDR3: CASSPFEGANYGYTF. Here the CDR3 DNA reads TGCGCCAGCAGCCCCTTCGAGGGAGCTAACTATGGCTACACCTTC.

The chain carries TRBV7-9 and TRBJ2-3, with TRBD2 matching 7 bases. The CDR3 extends over 13 amino acids. Germline V lookup: CDR1 SEHNR, CDR2 FQNEAQ (reference sequence). J was trimmed by 4 bases and V by 5 bases; bases with no gene match: 3. DNA of the CDR3: TGTGCCAGCAGCCGACTAGCTCCAGATACGCAGTATTTT. As protein: CASSRLAPDTQYF. Full variable domain (missing parts from reference TRBV7-9 and TRBJ2-3): DTGVSQNPRHKITKRGQNVTFRCDPISEHNRLYWYRQTLGQGPEFLTYFQNEAQLEKSRLLSDRFSAERPKGSFSTLEIQRTEQGDSAMYLCASSRLAPDTQYFGPGTRLTVL.

V gene TRBV2 combines with J gene TRBJ1-3; D uncertain. The germline V gene has CDR1 SNHLY and CDR2 FYNNEI. This CDR3 contains 17 residues. Trimming removed 7 bases from V and 0 bases from J, with 19 bases in between. In nucleotides, the CDR3 is TGTGCCAGCAAACCCAACGCTTGGCAGTCCTCTGGAAACACCATATATTTT. It specifies CASKPNAWQSSGNTIYF.

CDR3 region: CASSLRATGGMNTEAFF. CDR3 coding DNA: TGTGCCAGTAGTCTAAGGGCGACAGGGGGAATGAACACTGAAGCTTTCTTT. V is TRBV19 and J is TRBJ1-1; TRBD1 agrees at 9 bases. The CDR3 spans 17 residues. J lost 0 bases, V lost 5 bases, and 10 bases had no gene match. Germline-derived CDR1 and CDR2 are LNHDA and SQIVND (reference sequence).

The V call is TRBV9, the J call TRBJ1-2; TRBD1 matches 7 bases. The germline V gene has CDR1 SGDLS and CDR2 YYNGEE. This CDR3 is 22 amino acids long. The J segment lost 10 bases and the V segment lost 4 bases, leaving 37 bases of the junction unmatched. The CDR3 sequence is CASSNNPQGPVSPTSIDEDYTF. The CDR3 coding sequence is TGTGCCAGCAGCAATAACCCACAGGGGCCGGTCTCCCCCACTTCGATCGACGAAGACTACACCTTC.

This clone was seen only a few times. V usage is TRBV29-1 and J usage is TRBJ2-2; tentatively, D is TRBD2 (6 bases). Trimming removed 4 bases at V and 2 bases at J, with 8 bases between. Per germline, CDR1 SQVTM and CDR2 ANQGSEA. The CDR3 has 13 residues. The CDR3 DNA sequence: TGCAGCGTTGGACTAGTCAACACCGGGGAGCTGTTTTTT. It specifies CSVGLVNTGELFF.

The sample holds one count of this clone. This sequence joins TRBV27 and TRBJ1-5; maybe TRBD1 (6 bases). Germline V gene sequence: CDR1 MNHEY, CDR2 SMNVEV (reference sequence). Trimming removed 3 bases at V and 6 bases at J, with 9 bases between. This CDR3 spans 13 amino acids. Here the CDR3 DNA reads TGTGCCAGCAGTTTCACAGGGAGTCAGCCCCAGCATTTT. This sequence encodes CASSFTGSQPQHF.

This clone has a single count. This sequence joins TRBV3-1 (or the pseudogene TRBV3-2) and TRBJ2-4, with 10 bases aligning to TRBD2. Germline lookup yields CDR1 LGHDT and CDR2 YNNKEL (reference sequence). The CDR3 spans 16 residues. V trimming: 6 bases; J trimming: 4 bases; junction bases outside the gene matches: 9. CDR3 nucleotides: TGTGCCAGCAGGTCAGCGGGGGGGCTGCATAAAAACATTCAGTACTTC. It specifies CASRSAGGLHKNIQYF.

The chain has TRBV5-4 and TRBJ2-5; the D gene is possibly TRBD2 (7 bases). The CDR3 runs to 14 residues. Trimming shortened V by 4 bases and J by 0 bases, and 10 bases separated the two germline ends. The germline CDR1 and CDR2 sequences are SGHNT and YYREEE (reference sequence). CDR3 in DNA: TGTGCCAGCAGCCGGGGGGCAGACCAAGAGACCCAGTACTTC. It translates to CASSRGADQETQYF.

This clone was seen only once. The V gene is TRBV25-1, the J gene TRBJ1-3; 7 bases match TRBD1. The CDR3 has 14 residues. V dropped 5 bases and J dropped 4; count of bases not matched to a gene: 5. Germline V gene data show CDR1 as MGHDK and CDR2 as SYGVNS. CDR3 protein: CASSRQGRGNTIYF. The CDR3 DNA reads TGTGCCAGCAGTCGACAGGGACGGGGAAACACCATATATTTT.

V gene TRBV2 combines with J gene TRBJ2-7; D possibly corresponds to TRBD2 (7 bases). The CDR3 totals 13 residues. Germline values: CDR1 SNHLY, CDR2 FYNNEI. V was clipped by 11 bases and J by 2 bases, with 16 bases between them. The CDR3 DNA follows: TGTGCCGGGGGGGACACTCCGACCTACGAGCAGTACTTC. Encoded protein: CAGGDTPTYEQYF.

This chain uses TRBV12-3 or TRBV12-4 with TRBJ1-1, with unresolved D. The V end was cut by 7 bases, the J end by 3 bases, with 9 bases between. The CDR3 is 12 amino acids. In DNA, the CDR3 is TGTGCCAGCACTTCCGTCGACACTGAAGCTTTCTTT. Translated: CASTSVDTEAFF.

The chain couples TRBV15 to TRBJ1-1; TRBD1 agrees at 7 bases. Germline V gene lookup returns CDR1 LNHNV and CDR2 YYDKDF (reference sequence). The CDR3 runs 12 residues. After removal of 6 bases from V and 9 bases from J, the junction contained 7 bases not matched to a gene. This chain's CDR3 is CATRLPGQKAFF. DNA for the CDR3: TGTGCCACCAGGCTACCGGGACAGAAAGCTTTCTTT.

The V and J genes are TRBV7-3 and TRBJ2-3, with TRBD1 matching 9 bases. V dropped 5 bases and J dropped 4; count of bases not matched to a gene: 10. This CDR3 has 16 residues. Germline V gene lookup returns CDR1 SGHTA and CDR2 FQGTGA. The chain's CDR3 is CASSPNRGLGADTQYF. Written as DNA, the CDR3 is TGTGCCAGCAGCCCTAACAGGGGGCTGGGTGCAGATACGCAGTATTTT.

V gene TRBV7-2 combines with J gene TRBJ1-4; D remains unclear. From germline, CDR1 is SGHTA and CDR2 FQGNSA. V dropped 5 bases and J dropped 7 bases, with 20 bases sitting between them. The CDR3 sequence is 16 residues long. DNA for the CDR3: TGTGCCAGCAGCCTCGTGCCGGGGATTCAAGGTGAAAAACTGTTTTTT. It yields the protein CASSLVPGIQGEKLFF.

This clone showed up many times. The chain is built from TRBV18 and TRBJ1-1; D gene ambiguous. The ends were cut back, 2 bases at V and 8 bases at J, with 12 bases in the middle. From germline, CDR1 is KGHSH and CDR2 LQKENI. The CDR3 is made up of 13 amino acids. The DNA for the CDR3 is TGTGCCAGCTCACCAGGAGCCGATAGAGAAGCTTTCTTT. This gives the protein CASSPGADREAFF.

This chain joins TRBV5-4 and TRBJ1-2; 7 positions match TRBD1. J gave up 7 bases and V 4 bases, and 7 bases lay outside the gene matches. CDR3 length: 13 amino acids. Germline V gene data show CDR1 as SGHNT and CDR2 as YYREEE (reference sequence). The CDR3 nucleotides are TGTGCCAGCAGCCTCGACAGGGAAGGTGGCTACACCTTC. Translating gives CASSLDREGGYTF.

V is TRBV6-1 and J is TRBJ2-7; TRBD1 agrees at 9 bases. Germline trimming cut 3 bases from V and 2 bases from J; bases unmatched to any gene: 5. The CDR3 runs to 15 residues. The germline V gene encodes CDR1 MNHNS and CDR2 SASEGT. Here the CDR3 DNA reads TGTGCCAGCAGTGAGGGGACAGGGTCGGCCTACGAGCAGTACTTC. Translation gives CASSEGTGSAYEQYF.

J is TRBJ2-1 and V is TRBV7-2; 7 nucleotides match TRBD2. V shed 1 base and J 0 bases; nucleotides not matched to a gene: 0. In germline, CDR1 is SGHTA, CDR2 FQGNSA. The CDR3 contains 15 residues. The CDR3 loop is CASSLGTSSYNEQFF. CDR3 nucleotides: TGTGCCAGCAGCTTAGGGACTAGCTCCTACAATGAGCAGTTCTTC.

The chain links TRBV10-2 to TRBJ2-7; 8 positions agree with TRBD1. The CDR3 covers 14 residues. The germline V gene encodes CDR1 WSHSY and CDR2 SAAADI. V dropped 6 bases and J dropped 4; count of bases not matched to a gene: 8. CDR3 sequence reads: CASRTQGARYEQYF. The DNA for the CDR3 is TGCGCCAGCAGGACCCAGGGGGCTAGGTACGAGCAGTACTTC.

The chain is built from TRBV7-2 and TRBJ2-4; maybe TRBD1 (6 bases). Trimming took 5 bases from V and 9 from J, leaving 8 bases between them. CDR3 size: 11 residues. Germline V gene data show CDR1 as SGHTA and CDR2 as FQGNSA. CDR3 DNA sequence: TGTGCCAGCAGCCAAGGGGGCATTCAGTACTTC. This sequence encodes CASSQGGIQYF.

V and J are TRBV7-7 and TRBJ2-7; D ambiguous. CDR1 and CDR2 from the germline V gene are SSHAT and FNYEAQ (reference sequence). The CDR3 is 16 amino acids. In DNA, the CDR3 is TGTGCTAGCAGCTTAGTTCACAGCAATCCCTCCTACGAGCAGTACGTC. As protein: CASSLVHSNPSYEQYV.

The chain has TRBV6-5 and TRBJ1-1; perhaps TRBD1 as D (6 bases). This CDR3 comprises 15 residues. Germline CDR1 MNHEY, CDR2 SVGAGI. V gave up 7 bases and J gave up 2 bases, with 17 bases separating them. CDR3 sequence reads: CASTMDSYPNTEAFF. The CDR3 region has the DNA TGTGCCAGCACCATGGACAGTTATCCTAACACTGAAGCTTTCTTT.

The gene calls are TRBV7-2 and TRBJ2-5; 7 bases are a match to TRBD1. CDR1 SGHTA and CDR2 FQGNSA come from the germline V gene. Trimming took 5 bases from V and 4 from J; bases not matched to a gene: 4. The CDR3 runs 13 residues. CDR3 in amino acids: CASSVSGGETQYF. DNA of the CDR3: TGTGCCAGCAGCGTGTCAGGGGGAGAGACCCAGTACTTC.

J is TRBJ2-1 and V is TRBV5-4, with 15 bases aligning to TRBD2. CDR1 and CDR2 (germline): SGHNT, YYREEE (reference sequence). The CDR3 sequence is 19 residues long. After removal of 3 bases from V and 0 bases from J, the junction contained 7 bases not matched to a gene. Written as DNA, the CDR3 is TGTGCCAGCAGCTCCGGGACTAGCGGGGGGAGGGTCTCCTACAATGAGCAGTTCTTC. Residues: CASSSGTSGGRVSYNEQFF.

This clone was observed once. The chain is built from TRBV12-3 or TRBV12-4 and TRBJ1-4; 9 positions match TRBD1. V lost 3 bases and J lost 11; bases outside the gene matches: 1. This CDR3 has 12 residues. In DNA, the CDR3 is TGTGCCAGCAGTTTGGGACAGGGCAAACTGTTTTTT. This gives the protein CASSLGQGKLFF.